Shown below are 19 T cell receptor beta chains from a single sample sequenced in a study of shared clonotypes between healthy human individuals. Method: immunoSEQ multiplex PCR; TCRdb's copy keeps in-frame clones and lacks some. The sample records roughly 1.5 million clones, 95% to 99% being singletons. Sequenced input: naive CD4+ T cells sorted from blood. Regarding subset: CD45RA+ positively selected. Receptor source: a man under 40 in good health.

J is TRBJ1-1 and V is TRBV19, with D unclear. The CDR3 spans 14 residues. The V and J ends lost 6 bases and 2 bases respectively, with 13 bases between them. Germline values: CDR1 LNHDA, CDR2 SQIVND (reference sequence). Written as DNA, the CDR3 is TGTGCCAGTAGCTATGTAGGTATTAACACTGAAGCTTTCTTT. Its translation is CASSYVGINTEAFF. The entire variable domain, with the rest obtained from reference TRBV19 and TRBJ1-1, is as follows: DGGITQSPKYLFRKEGQNVTLSCEQNLNHDAMYWYRQDPGQGLRLIYYSQIVNDFQKGDIAEGYSVSREKKESFPLTVTSAQKNPTAFYLCASSYVGINTEAFFGQGTRLTVV.

The chain links TRBV27 to TRBJ1-1; D is ambiguous. Per germline, CDR1 MNHEY and CDR2 SMNVEV (reference sequence). The CDR3 spans 15 residues. V was clipped by 0 bases and J by 1 base, with 9 bases between them. The chain's CDR3 is CASSLSIGRNTEAFF. Here the CDR3 DNA reads TGTGCCAGCAGTTTATCGATAGGGAGGAACACTGAAGCTTTCTTT.

This chain joins TRBV7-9 and TRBJ2-1; D is possibly TRBD1 (6 bases). CDR3 length equals 14 residues. CDR1 is SEHNR, CDR2 FQNEAQ, per germline (reference sequence). V lost 8 bases, J lost 1 base, and 12 bases lay in between. The CDR3 DNA is TGTGCCAGCTTACCCGGGACATCCTACAATGAGCAGTTCTTC. It is translated as CASLPGTSYNEQFF.

V is TRBV2 and J is TRBJ1-3; no firm D call. Trimming stripped 3 bases from V and 9 bases from J, with 12 bases between. Germline CDR1 is SNHLY and CDR2 is FYNNEI. The CDR3 extends over 13 amino acids. CDR3 region: CASSDRAKSTIYF. Here the CDR3 DNA reads TGTGCCAGCAGTGACCGCGCCAAGTCCACCATATATTTT.

This sequence joins TRBV10-3 and TRBJ2-3; 7 bases are shared with TRBD2. Trimming took 3 bases from V and 1 from J; bases not matched to a gene: 4. CDR1 and CDR2 (germline): ENHRY, SYGVKD. The CDR3 is made up of 15 amino acids. The chain's CDR3 is CAISEPGGGTDTQYF. The CDR3 DNA reads as TGTGCCATCAGTGAACCGGGAGGAGGCACAGATACGCAGTATTTT.

The chain employs TRBV20-1 and TRBJ2-7; maybe TRBD2 (7 bases). The germline V gene encodes CDR1 DFQATT and CDR2 SNEGSKA (reference sequence). V was trimmed by 6 bases and J by 6 bases, leaving 12 bases between them. The CDR3 length is 11 residues. CDR3 loop: CSAEGGSEQYF. CDR3 DNA sequence: TGCAGTGCGGAGGGGGGGTCCGAGCAGTACTTC.

The chain links TRBV28 to TRBJ1-1, with TRBD1 as a possible D gene (5 bases). V was clipped by 3 bases and J by 0 bases, with 14 bases between them. From germline, CDR1 is MDHEN and CDR2 SYDVKM. The CDR3 is 16 residues long. CDR3 sequence (DNA): TGTGCCAGCAGTTTGGTGCAGGGACTAATGAACACTGAAGCTTTCTTT. Amino acid sequence: CASSLVQGLMNTEAFF.

The genes are TRBV7-9 and TRBJ1-1; D uncertain. Trimming shortened V by 2 bases and J by 10 bases, and 5 bases separated the two germline ends. The CDR3 has 10 residues. The germline V gene has CDR1 SEHNR and CDR2 FQNEAQ (reference sequence). Written as DNA, the CDR3 is TGTGCCAGCAGCTTAATTGGAGCTTTCTTT. It yields the protein CASSLIGAFF.

The CDR3, as DNA: TGTGCCAGCAGCTTGAGCGGTACCATTAACAATGAGCAGTTCTTC. Translated, it gives CASSLSGTINNEQFF. The rearrangement uses TRBV7-2 and TRBJ2-1; the D gene is possibly TRBD2 (5 bases). Germline V CDR1 and CDR2: SGHTA, FQGNSA. The CDR3 extends over 15 amino acids. V dropped 3 bases and J dropped 5 bases, with 14 bases sitting between them.

This clone has just one count. The V gene is TRBV10-3, the J gene TRBJ1-5; TRBD1 is a possible D gene (5 bases). This CDR3 has 15 residues. V dropped 6 bases and J dropped 9 bases, with 21 bases sitting between them. Germline values: CDR1 ENHRY, CDR2 SYGVKD. The CDR3 region has the DNA TGTGCCATCAGCCCGGGACTTCGAGAAGGTGGGCCCCAGCATTTT. This translates into CAISPGLREGGPQHF.

V usage is TRBV11-2 and J usage is TRBJ2-7; 7 nucleotides align to TRBD1. The length of the CDR3 is 16 residues. J gave up 6 bases and V 5 bases, and 16 bases lay outside the gene matches. The germline V gene encodes CDR1 SGHAT and CDR2 FQNNGV. DNA of the CDR3: TGTGCCAGCAGCAGCACGACAGGGCTTCTTTATGGCGAGCAGTACTTC. Amino acids: CASSSTTGLLYGEQYF. The whole variable domain, remainder taken from reference TRBV11-2 and TRBJ2-7, is EAGVAQSPRYKIIEKRQSVAFWCNPISGHATLYWYQQILGQGPKLLIQFQNNGVVDDSQLPKDRFSAERLKGVDSTLKIQPAKLEDSAVYLCASSSTTGLLYGEQYFGPGTRLTVT.

The gene calls are TRBV29-1 and TRBJ2-7; 8 nucleotides agree with TRBD1. V was clipped by 4 bases and J by 4 bases; unmatched bases: 9. This CDR3 spans 14 amino acids. The germline V gene encodes CDR1 SQVTM and CDR2 ANQGSEA. CDR3 nucleotides: TGCAGCGTTGCCCCCTCCGGGACAGGTTACGAGCAGTACTTC. This sequence encodes CSVAPSGTGYEQYF.

As DNA, the CDR3 is TGCGCCAGCAGCTCAGGACAGGGCCAGGAGTACTTC. This gives the protein CASSSGQGQEYF. J is TRBJ2-7 and V is TRBV5-1, with 8 nucleotides matching TRBD1. CDR3 length: 12 amino acids. With V trimmed by 3 bases and J by 11 bases, 7 bases remained unmatched. In germline, CDR1 is SGHRS, CDR2 YFSETQ.

The CDR3 protein is CASSLPGNQETQYF. The CDR3 coding sequence is TGTGCCAGCAGCTTACCTGGGAACCAAGAGACCCAGTACTTC. The V call is TRBV7-6, the J call TRBJ2-5; D remains unclear. Germline lookup yields CDR1 SGHVS and CDR2 FNYEAQ. V was trimmed by 2 bases and J by 0 bases, leaving 7 bases between them. There are 14 residues in the CDR3.

This chain uses TRBV9 with TRBJ1-2; tentatively, D is TRBD1 (6 bases). CDR3 length: 12 residues. The V and J ends lost 7 bases and 4 bases respectively, with 11 bases between them. From germline, CDR1 is SGDLS and CDR2 YYNGEE. The CDR3 here is CASAGGSYGYTF. The CDR3 DNA follows: TGTGCCAGCGCTGGGGGCTCCTATGGCTACACCTTC.

The rearrangement uses TRBV7-6 and TRBJ1-2; no firm D call. This CDR3 region has 13 residues. Germline CDR1 SGHVS, CDR2 FNYEAQ. V dropped 1 base and J dropped 5 bases, with 8 bases sitting between them. The CDR3 DNA reads as TGTGCCAGCAGCTTAGAGGAGGGATATGGCTACACCTTC. Its translation is CASSLEEGYGYTF.

V gene TRBV9 combines with J gene TRBJ2-5; 8 bases fit TRBD2. Germline CDR1 SGDLS, CDR2 YYNGEE. The CDR3 is 14 amino acids. J was trimmed by 5 bases and V by 6 bases; bases with no gene match: 9. DNA for the CDR3: TGTGCCAGCACCCGAGCGGGAGCGGCCGAGACCCAGTACTTC. It yields the protein CASTRAGAAETQYF.

CDR3 amino acids: CASSQDILWERRAFF. The CDR3 DNA sequence: TGCGCCAGCAGCCAAGATATTCTATGGGAGCGGAGAGCTTTCTTT. The chain has TRBV4-1 and TRBJ1-1; D unresolved. Germline CDR1 and CDR2: MGHRA and YSYEKL. This CDR3 spans 15 amino acids. Trimming took 0 bases from V and 10 from J, leaving 18 bases between them.

V and J are TRBV29-1 and TRBJ2-1; tentative D call: TRBD2 (5 bases). Trimming shortened V by 0 bases and J by 9 bases, and 9 bases separated the two germline ends. The CDR3 spans 12 residues. Germline lookup yields CDR1 SQVTM and CDR2 ANQGSEA. CDR3 DNA sequence: TGCAGCGTTGAAGATGGCGGAGGTGAGCAGTTCTTC. Encoded protein: CSVEDGGGEQFF.